This entry is about one T cell receptor (beta chain). Sequenced by immunoSEQ multiplex PCR; TCRdb stores in-frame clones only, minus some. The sample contains about 46,000 clones, 65% to 85% of which appear only once. The data were taken from a study of OX40 agonist ivuxolimab in advanced cancers. Study-wide background: Subjects had a mean age of around 60 years, with a range of roughly 23 to 79; just over 80% were male.

The CDR3 consists of 13 residues. Germline V gene data show CDR1 as SGHVS and CDR2 as FQNEAQ. The J segment lost 4 bases and the V segment lost 5 bases, leaving 4 bases of the junction unmatched. Material: CD4+ or CD8+ T cells sorted from blood, obtained in a trial of the OX40 agonist ivuxolimab. This chain joins TRBV7-8 and TRBJ2-5; 7 nucleotides agree with TRBD1. The clonotype originates from an adult with an advanced solid tumor such as melanoma, head and neck, liver or kidney cancer. This CDR3 is CASSIDRAETQYF. CDR3 DNA sequence: TGTGCCAGCAGCATCGACAGGGCAGAGACCCAGTACTTC.